This T cell receptor beta chain was captured in a study of blood T cell repertoires in COVID-19. The germline V gene encodes CDR1 KGHSH and CDR2 LQKENI. Trimming took 6 bases from V and 0 from J, leaving 12 bases between them. The CDR3 is 14 amino acids. Data came from immunoSEQ multiplex PCR; TCRdb stores just in-frame clones and leaves some out. The sample has about 140,000 clones, about 86% seen once; the top ten hold more than 3.5%. Sequenced input: peripheral blood. The sequence was obtained from a woman aged 40 to 55 with acute or convalescent COVID-19. The chain couples TRBV18 to TRBJ2-7; D is perhaps TRBD1 (6 bases). The CDR3 reads CASSPPGHSYEQYF. The CDR3 DNA reads TGTGCCAGCTCGCCCCCGGGACACTCCTACGAGCAGTACTTC. Using reference TRBV18 and TRBJ2-7 for the parts outside the CDR3, the full variable domain is NAGVMQNPRHLVRRRGQEARLRCSPMKGHSHVYWYRQLPEEGLKFMVYLQKENIIDESGMPKERFSAEFPKEGPSILRIQQVVRGDSAAYFCASSPPGHSYEQYFGPGTRLTVT.